These 12 T cell receptor beta chains were all obtained from the same sample, sequenced in a study of OX40 agonist ivuxolimab in advanced cancers. The receptor library was made with the immunoSEQ multiplex PCR assay. Not all clones reach the TCRdb copy of this immuneACCESS table, which keeps in-frame sequences only. Checked studies attribute under half of the gap to unresolved V genes and leave the rest unexplained. This sample has fewer than 120,000 clones in its table, and roughly 90% of those were observed once. The ten biggest clones cover 0.27% of the sample. The input for sequencing was CD4+ or CD8+ T cells sorted from blood, taken in a trial of the OX40 agonist ivuxolimab. These receptors originate from an adult with an advanced solid tumor such as melanoma, head and neck, liver or kidney cancer.

J is TRBJ1-1 and V is TRBV9, with 8 bases aligning to TRBD1. Trimming removed 3 bases from V and 1 base from J; junction bases left unmatched: 5. Germline loops: CDR1 SGDLS, CDR2 YYNGEE. The CDR3 is made up of 15 amino acids. The chain's CDR3 is CASSAHRGENTEAFF. As DNA, the CDR3 is TGTGCCAGCAGCGCCCACAGGGGGGAGAACACTGAAGCTTTCTTT. The variable domain in full, completed from reference TRBV9 and TRBJ1-1, reads DSGVTQTPKHLITATGQRVTLRCSPRSGDLSVYWYQQSLDQGLQFLIQYYNGEERAKGNILERFSAQQFPDLHSELNLSSLELGDSALYFCASSAHRGENTEAFFGQGTRLTVV.

The genes are TRBV7-2 and TRBJ2-5; 9 bases align to TRBD2. CDR1 SGHTA and CDR2 FQGNSA come from the germline V gene. CDR3 length: 16 residues. Germline trimming cut 2 bases from V and 4 bases from J; bases unmatched to any gene: 8. This CDR3 reads CASSLSRLAGIETQYF. The CDR3 nucleotides read TGTGCCAGCAGCTTAAGTCGTCTAGCGGGAATAGAGACCCAGTACTTC.

The rearrangement uses TRBV5-6 and TRBJ1-6; TRBD1 aligns across 7 bases. This CDR3 spans 18 amino acids. The germline CDR1 and CDR2 sequences are SGHDT and YYEEEE. Trimming removed 3 bases from V and 7 bases from J; junction bases left unmatched: 16. The CDR3 spells CASSSRGKAGGLNSPLHF. CDR3 sequence (DNA): TGTGCCAGCAGCTCCCGAGGGAAAGCAGGGGGTCTAAATTCACCCCTCCACTTT.

The V and J genes are TRBV27 and TRBJ1-2; unclear D gene. Trimming cost V 5 bases and J 4 bases, with 8 bases left between them. Germline values: CDR1 MNHEY, CDR2 SMNVEV (reference sequence). The CDR3 loop spans 12 amino acids. CDR3 amino acids: CASSVDGYGYTF. Here the CDR3 DNA reads TGTGCCAGCAGTGTGGACGGCTATGGCTACACCTTC.

The chain has TRBV11-1 and TRBJ2-5, with D possibly TRBD2 on 6 matching bases. The CDR3 contains 17 residues. Germline loops: CDR1 SGHAT, CDR2 FQDESV (reference sequence). Trimming took off 5 bases at V and 2 bases at J, with 21 bases between the two ends. In DNA, the CDR3 is TGTGCCAGCAGCAACGGGGTTAGGGCAGGGAGGCAAGAGACCCAGTACTTC. This gives the protein CASSNGVRAGRQETQYF.

This clone has only one observation. The V call is TRBV7-2, the J call TRBJ2-2; 8 bases are shared with TRBD1. CDR1 and CDR2 from the germline V gene are SGHTA and FQGNSA. With 5 bases clipped from V and 6 bases from J, the junction kept 5 bases outside the gene matches. The CDR3 is 14 amino acids. DNA for the CDR3: TGTGCCAGCAGCCTGCAGGGGGCTTCCGGGGAGCTGTTTTTT. Translation: CASSLQGASGELFF.

The genes are TRBV9 and TRBJ1-6; D unresolved. This CDR3 comprises 14 residues. Germline lookup yields CDR1 SGDLS and CDR2 YYNGEE. Trimming removed 6 bases from V and 1 base from J, with 8 bases in between. The CDR3 DNA follows: TGTGCCAGCAACCGGGAATCCTATAATTCACCCCTCCACTTT. Encoded protein: CASNRESYNSPLHF.

The J gene is TRBJ2-6, the V gene TRBV4-3, with D uncertain. Per the germline V gene, CDR1 is LGHNA and CDR2 is YSLEER. The V and J ends lost 0 bases and 0 bases respectively, with 9 bases between them. The CDR3 has 17 amino acids. The chain's CDR3 is CASSQESGSSGANVLTF. The CDR3 bases are TGCGCCAGCAGCCAAGAATCAGGCAGCTCTGGGGCCAACGTCCTGACTTTC.

The chain couples TRBV29-1 to TRBJ1-2; D remains unclear. Germline assignment: CDR1 SQVTM and CDR2 ANQGSEA. The CDR3 is 13 residues long. Trimming shortened V by 0 bases and J by 5 bases, and 10 bases separated the two germline ends. This CDR3 is CSVEDLARYGYTF. Here the CDR3 DNA reads TGCAGCGTTGAAGATCTGGCACGATATGGCTACACCTTC.

The V call is TRBV7-2, the J call TRBJ1-2; maybe TRBD1 (5 bases). V dropped 5 bases and J dropped 6 bases, with 16 bases sitting between them. Germline assignment: CDR1 SGHTA and CDR2 FQGNSA. The CDR3 spans 14 residues. The CDR3 bases are TGTGCCAGCAGCCTTCCGGGGGGGAGGGATGGCTACACCTTC. As protein: CASSLPGGRDGYTF.

This clone came up once. The rearrangement links TRBV7-2 to TRBJ1-2, with D perhaps TRBD1 (5 bases). Trimming left V 3 bases short and J 4 bases short, with 12 bases between. Germline CDR1 is SGHTA and CDR2 is FQGNSA. This CDR3 contains 14 residues. CDR3 DNA: TGTGCCAGCAGCTTGGGCAGACAGTTCTATGGCTACACCTTC. This codes for CASSLGRQFYGYTF.

The genes are TRBV14 and TRBJ2-6; D gene unclear. The germline CDR1 and CDR2 sequences are SGHDN and FVKESK. The CDR3 has 17 amino acids. Trimming stripped 0 bases from V and 2 bases from J, with 11 bases between. The CDR3: CASSQDRGLPGANVLTF. DNA for the CDR3: TGTGCCAGCAGCCAAGATCGAGGTCTGCCTGGGGCCAACGTCCTGACTTTC.